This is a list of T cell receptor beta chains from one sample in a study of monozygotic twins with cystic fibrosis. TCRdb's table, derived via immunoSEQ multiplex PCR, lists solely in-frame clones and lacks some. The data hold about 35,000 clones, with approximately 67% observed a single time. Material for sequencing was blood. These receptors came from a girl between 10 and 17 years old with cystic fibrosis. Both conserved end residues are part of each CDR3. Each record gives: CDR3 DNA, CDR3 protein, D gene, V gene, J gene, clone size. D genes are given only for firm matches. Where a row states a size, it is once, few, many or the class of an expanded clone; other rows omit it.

cdr3_nt: TGTGCCACCAGCAGAGATGCGTACGTCGGAAACACCATATATTTT
cdr3_aa: CATSRDAYVGNTIYF
d_call: -
v_call: TRBV15
j_call: TRBJ1-3
clone_size: -

cdr3_nt: TGTGCCAGCAGTTGGGGGACAGGGGGGAACTATGGCTACACCTTC
cdr3_aa: CASSWGTGGNYGYTF
d_call: TRBD1
v_call: TRBV28
j_call: TRBJ1-2
clone_size: few

cdr3_nt: TGTGCCAGCAGCTTAGGGGGGACTAGCGGGGCCCACAATGAGCAGTTCTTC
cdr3_aa: CASSLGGTSGAHNEQFF
d_call: TRBD2
v_call: TRBV7-2
j_call: TRBJ2-1
clone_size: few

cdr3_nt: TGTGCCAGCAGCCCAAACCACAGGATGAAGAATGAAAAACTGTTTTTT
cdr3_aa: CASSPNHRMKNEKLFF
d_call: -
v_call: TRBV27
j_call: TRBJ1-4
clone_size: -

cdr3_nt: TGCAGCGTTGAAGACGGATTTATAGGGGATGAGCAGTTCTTC
cdr3_aa: CSVEDGFIGDEQFF
d_call: -
v_call: TRBV29-1
j_call: TRBJ2-1
clone_size: -

cdr3_nt: TGTGCCAGCAGTTTATCAATCGGTATCACAGATACGCAGTATTTT
cdr3_aa: CASSLSIGITDTQYF
d_call: -
v_call: TRBV27
j_call: TRBJ2-3
clone_size: -

cdr3_nt: TGTGCCAGCAGCAATTCCCTAGCGGGAGGAACAGATACGCAGTATTTT
cdr3_aa: CASSNSLAGGTDTQYF
d_call: TRBD2
v_call: TRBV7-2
j_call: TRBJ2-3
clone_size: -

cdr3_nt: TGCAGCGTCGGCGTCGCGAACACCGGGGAGCTGTTTTTT
cdr3_aa: CSVGVANTGELFF
d_call: -
v_call: TRBV29-1
j_call: TRBJ2-2
clone_size: once

cdr3_nt: TGTGCCAGCAGCTTAAATATGAATCAGCCCCAGCATTTT
cdr3_aa: CASSLNMNQPQHF
d_call: -
v_call: TRBV7-2
j_call: TRBJ1-5
clone_size: -

cdr3_nt: TGTGCCAGCAGCTTAGAGTTATTAGGGGGGTACACCGGGGAGCTGTTTTTT
cdr3_aa: CASSLELLGGYTGELFF
d_call: -
v_call: TRBV7-2
j_call: TRBJ2-2
clone_size: -

cdr3_nt: TGCAGCGTCGGACTAGCGGGAGTAACAGGCGAGCAGTACTTC
cdr3_aa: CSVGLAGVTGEQYF
d_call: TRBD2
v_call: TRBV29-1
j_call: TRBJ2-7
clone_size: -

cdr3_nt: TGCAGCGTTAAGACAGGACGCGAGCAGTACTTC
cdr3_aa: CSVKTGREQYF
d_call: -
v_call: TRBV29-1
j_call: TRBJ2-7
clone_size: few

cdr3_nt: TGCAGCGTTGGGGGTGGGTCTGACACTGAAGCTTTCTTT
cdr3_aa: CSVGGGSDTEAFF
d_call: -
v_call: TRBV29-1
j_call: TRBJ1-1
clone_size: -

cdr3_nt: TGTGCCAGCAGTCCCTATTCCGGGCGCGAGCAGTACTTC
cdr3_aa: CASSPYSGREQYF
d_call: -
v_call: TRBV27
j_call: TRBJ2-7
clone_size: -

cdr3_nt: TGTGCTAGTGGTCCCAAGGGGGGGTTGGTCCGGCCCCAGCATTTT
cdr3_aa: CASGPKGGLVRPQHF
d_call: -
v_call: TRBV12-5
j_call: TRBJ1-5
clone_size: few

cdr3_nt: TGTGCCAGCAGCGGGGACTACCTGTTTGTCGACAATGAGCAGTTCTTC
cdr3_aa: CASSGDYLFVDNEQFF
d_call: TRBD2
v_call: TRBV5-6
j_call: TRBJ2-1
clone_size: -

cdr3_nt: TGTGCCAGCAGCTTGTCCACGGGCAGACAGCCCCAGCATTTT
cdr3_aa: CASSLSTGRQPQHF
d_call: -
v_call: TRBV5-5
j_call: TRBJ1-5
clone_size: -

cdr3_nt: TGTGCCAGCAGCCCTCAGGACAGGGCTGGAAACACCATATATTTT
cdr3_aa: CASSPQDRAGNTIYF
d_call: TRBD1
v_call: TRBV7-6
j_call: TRBJ1-3
clone_size: -